Included here is one T cell receptor beta chain sequence, with context. The record originates from a study of blood T cell repertoires in COVID-19. Background on the study: Sites in the United States, Italy and Spain provided acute and convalescent COVID-19 samples. T cells, B-cell-depleted T cells, or PBMCs supplied cDNA or gDNA.

The CDR3 runs to 11 residues. V dropped 5 bases and J dropped 2 bases, with 4 bases sitting between them. Germline CDR1 and CDR2: SGHTA and FQGNSA. Original methodology: Estimates of nucleated cell counts were drawn from the amplification of reference gene primers. Method: immunoSEQ multiplex PCR; TCRdb's copy keeps in-frame clones and lacks some. The D gene and trimming were derived from the DNA, and the V and J assignments and clone size from that table. The table records some 15,000 clones, around 88% of them present only once. J is TRBJ2-7 and V is TRBV7-2; D is uncertain. Material: peripheral blood. This TCR came from a human donor in a cohort sampled during active COVID-19. CDR3 sequence: CASSPAYEQYF. The DNA of the CDR3 is TGTGCCAGCAGCCCCGCCTACGAGCAGTACTTC.